This section outlines one T cell receptor (beta chain) sequence together with its context. What it recognizes is unknown. Germline V lookup: CDR1 SGHTA, CDR2 FQGNSA. CDR3 length: 13 residues. V lost 11 bases, J lost 5 bases, and 17 bases lay in between. The entry originates in a study of post-analysis software for immune sequencing data. Study-wide context: Secondary progressive, relapsing-remitting and progressive-relapsing multiple sclerosis were among the included disease courses. The study's findings and limits: A few TRBV segments (TRBV5-6, TRBV5-1 and TRBV20-1 among them) occurred more frequently in patients than in controls. Strong co-clustering by F measure was evident for samples that had been prepared in the same batch. Compared against controls, patients with multiple sclerosis displayed significantly lower normalized Chao1 diversity.

Unique molecular identifiers were built into the TCR beta cDNA libraries. Out of roughly 0.95 to 11 million T cells, a few hundred thousand cDNA molecules were generated. Via MiXCR, TCRdb re-called the PCR reads, giving one row per CDR3 protein. The sample lists 450,000 to 650,000 distinct CDR3 sequences, roughly 47% seen once, with approximately 1.7% in the top ten. Source material: blood. This clonotype was obtained from a girl aged 10 to 17 with multiple sclerosis. The V and J genes are TRBV7-2 and TRBJ2-3; TRBD2 might be the D (6 bases). Written as DNA, the CDR3 is TGTGCCGCGGGGAAGCGGGCAGGAGATACGCAGTATTTT. Its translation: CAAGKRAGDTQYF.